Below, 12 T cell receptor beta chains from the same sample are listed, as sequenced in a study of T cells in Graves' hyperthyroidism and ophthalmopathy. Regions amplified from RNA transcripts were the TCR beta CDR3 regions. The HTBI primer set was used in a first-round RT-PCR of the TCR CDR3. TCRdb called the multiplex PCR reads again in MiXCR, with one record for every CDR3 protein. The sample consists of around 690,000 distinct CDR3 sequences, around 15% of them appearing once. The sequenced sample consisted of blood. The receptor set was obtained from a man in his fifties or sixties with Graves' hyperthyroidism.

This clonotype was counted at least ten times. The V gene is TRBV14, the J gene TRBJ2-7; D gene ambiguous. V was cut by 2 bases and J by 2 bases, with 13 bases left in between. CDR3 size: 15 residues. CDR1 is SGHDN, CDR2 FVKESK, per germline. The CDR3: CASSQKSATPYEQYF. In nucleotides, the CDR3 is TGTGCCAGCAGCCAAAAATCGGCCACGCCCTACGAGCAGTACTTC.

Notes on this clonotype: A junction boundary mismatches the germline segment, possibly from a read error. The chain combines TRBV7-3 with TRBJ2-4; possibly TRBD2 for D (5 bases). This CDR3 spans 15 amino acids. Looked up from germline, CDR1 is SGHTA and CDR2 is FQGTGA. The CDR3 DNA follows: TGTGCCAGCAGCTCAGATACCCTAGCCAAAGACATTCAGTACTTC. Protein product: CASSSDTLAKDIQYF.

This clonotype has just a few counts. The CDR3 coding sequence is TGTGCCAGCAGTCTAGCGGGAGGTAGGACTGAGCAGTTCTTC. Translating it yields CASSLAGGRTEQFF. The chain combines TRBV6-2 or TRBV6-3 with TRBJ2-1, with TRBD2 identical over 11 bases. This CDR3 contains 14 residues. CDR1 is MNHEY and CDR2 is SVGEGT in the germline V gene. V lost 5 bases and J lost 9; bases outside the gene matches: 6.

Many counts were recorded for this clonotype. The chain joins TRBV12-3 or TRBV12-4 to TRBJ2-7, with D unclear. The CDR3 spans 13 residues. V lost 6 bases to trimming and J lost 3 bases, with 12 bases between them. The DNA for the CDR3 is TGTGCCAGCAGCCTTTTGGGCGGCTACGAGCAGTACTTC. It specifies CASSLLGGYEQYF.

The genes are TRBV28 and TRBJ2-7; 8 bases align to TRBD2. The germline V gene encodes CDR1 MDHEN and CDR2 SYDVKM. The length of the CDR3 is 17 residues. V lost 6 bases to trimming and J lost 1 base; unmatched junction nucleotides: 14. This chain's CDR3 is CASRLFRTSRRSYEQYF. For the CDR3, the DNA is TGTGCCAGCAGACTATTTAGGACTAGCCGACGTTCCTACGAGCAGTACTTC.

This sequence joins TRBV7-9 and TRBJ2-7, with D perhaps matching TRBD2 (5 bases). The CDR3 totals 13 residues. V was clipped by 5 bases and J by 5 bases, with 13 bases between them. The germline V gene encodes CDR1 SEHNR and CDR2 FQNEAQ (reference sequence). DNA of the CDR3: TGTGCCAGCAGCCCCATGGACGGGGACGAGCAGTACTTC. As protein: CASSPMDGDEQYF.

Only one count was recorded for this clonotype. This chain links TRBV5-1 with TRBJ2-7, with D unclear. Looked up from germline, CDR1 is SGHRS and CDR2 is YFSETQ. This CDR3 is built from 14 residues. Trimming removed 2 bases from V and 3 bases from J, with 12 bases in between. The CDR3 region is CASSFLPASYEQYF. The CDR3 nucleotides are TGCGCCAGCAGCTTCCTCCCCGCTAGCTACGAGCAGTACTTC. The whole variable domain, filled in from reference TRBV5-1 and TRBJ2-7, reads KAGVTQTPRYLIKTRGQQVTLSCSPISGHRSVSWYQQTPGQGLQFLFEYFSETQRNKGNFPGRFSGRQFSNSRSEMNVSTLELGDSALYLCASSFLPASYEQYFGPGTRLTVT.

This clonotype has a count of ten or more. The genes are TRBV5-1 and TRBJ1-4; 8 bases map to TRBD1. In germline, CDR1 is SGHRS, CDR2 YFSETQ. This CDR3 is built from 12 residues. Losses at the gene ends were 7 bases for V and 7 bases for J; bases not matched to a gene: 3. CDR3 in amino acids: CASYGQGEKLFF. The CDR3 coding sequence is TGCGCCAGCTACGGACAGGGTGAAAAACTGTTTTTT.

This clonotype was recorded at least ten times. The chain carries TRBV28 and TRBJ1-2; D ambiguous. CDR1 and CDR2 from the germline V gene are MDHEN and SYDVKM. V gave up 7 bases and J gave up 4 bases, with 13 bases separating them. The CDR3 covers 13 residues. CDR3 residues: CASNWKRGYGYTF. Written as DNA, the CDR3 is TGTGCCAGCAACTGGAAACGGGGCTATGGCTACACCTTC.

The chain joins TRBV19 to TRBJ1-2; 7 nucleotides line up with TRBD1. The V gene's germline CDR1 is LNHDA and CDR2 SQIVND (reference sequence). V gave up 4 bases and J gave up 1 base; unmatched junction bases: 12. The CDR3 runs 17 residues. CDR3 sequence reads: CASSTIGQALVNYGYTF. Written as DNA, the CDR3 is TGTGCCAGTAGTACCATCGGACAGGCCCTAGTTAACTATGGCTACACCTTC. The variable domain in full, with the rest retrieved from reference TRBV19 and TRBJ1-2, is DGGITQSPKYLFRKEGQNVTLSCEQNLNHDAMYWYRQDPGQGLRLIYYSQIVNDFQKGDIAEGYSVSREKKESFPLTVTSAQKNPTAFYLCASSTIGQALVNYGYTFGSGTRLTVV.

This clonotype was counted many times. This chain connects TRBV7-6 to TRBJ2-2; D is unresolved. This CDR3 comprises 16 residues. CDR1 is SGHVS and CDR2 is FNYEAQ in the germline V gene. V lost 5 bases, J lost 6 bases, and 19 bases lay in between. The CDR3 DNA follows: TGTGCCAGCAGCAAAGAGGAAAGACGGGCCCCCGGGGAGCTGTTTTTT. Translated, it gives CASSKEERRAPGELFF.

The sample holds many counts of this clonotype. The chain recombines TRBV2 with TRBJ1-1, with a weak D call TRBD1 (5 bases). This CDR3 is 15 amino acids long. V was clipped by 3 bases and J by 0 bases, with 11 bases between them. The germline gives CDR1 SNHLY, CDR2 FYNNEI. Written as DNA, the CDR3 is TGTGCCAGCAGTGATTGGAGACAGATGAACACTGAAGCTTTCTTT. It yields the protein CASSDWRQMNTEAFF.